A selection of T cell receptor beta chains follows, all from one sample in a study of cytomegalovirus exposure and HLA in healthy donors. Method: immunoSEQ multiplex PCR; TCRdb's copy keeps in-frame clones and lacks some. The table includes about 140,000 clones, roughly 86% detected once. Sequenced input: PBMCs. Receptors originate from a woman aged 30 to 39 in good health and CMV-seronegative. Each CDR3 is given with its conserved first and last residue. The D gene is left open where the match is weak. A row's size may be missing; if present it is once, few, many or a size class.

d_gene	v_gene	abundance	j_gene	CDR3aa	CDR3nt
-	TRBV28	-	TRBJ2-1	CASRVTSSYNEQFF	TGTGCCAGCAGAGTCACGAGCTCCTACAATGAGCAGTTCTTC
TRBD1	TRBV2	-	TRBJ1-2	CASTWVDRESGYTF	TGTGCCAGCACCTGGGTGGACAGGGAAAGTGGCTACACCTTC
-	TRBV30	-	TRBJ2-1	CAWSVLGNEQFF	TGTGCCTGGAGTGTACTAGGGAATGAGCAGTTCTTC
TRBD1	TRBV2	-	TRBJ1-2	CASKGTGANYGYTF	TGTGCCAGCAAGGGGACAGGGGCAAACTATGGCTACACCTTC
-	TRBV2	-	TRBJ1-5	CASSQAGQPQHF	TGTGCCAGCAGCCAAGCCGGTCAGCCCCAGCATTTT
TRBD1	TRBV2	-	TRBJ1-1	CASSEIPTGGTEAFF	TGTGCCAGCAGTGAAATCCCGACAGGGGGCACTGAAGCTTTCTTT
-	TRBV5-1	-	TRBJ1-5	CASSLGGSNQPQHF	TGCGCCAGCAGCTTGGGAGGAAGCAATCAGCCCCAGCATTTT
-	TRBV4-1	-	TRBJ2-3	CASSQQGGTGTDTQYF	TGCGCCAGCAGCCAACAAGGGGGGACAGGCACAGATACGCAGTATTTT
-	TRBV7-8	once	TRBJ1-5	CASSLDKGGQPQHF	TGTGCCAGCAGCTTAGATAAAGGCGGCCAGCCCCAGCATTTT
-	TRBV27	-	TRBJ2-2	CASSLLPRGGELFF	TGTGCCAGCAGTTTATTGCCCCGGGGCGGGGAGCTGTTTTTT